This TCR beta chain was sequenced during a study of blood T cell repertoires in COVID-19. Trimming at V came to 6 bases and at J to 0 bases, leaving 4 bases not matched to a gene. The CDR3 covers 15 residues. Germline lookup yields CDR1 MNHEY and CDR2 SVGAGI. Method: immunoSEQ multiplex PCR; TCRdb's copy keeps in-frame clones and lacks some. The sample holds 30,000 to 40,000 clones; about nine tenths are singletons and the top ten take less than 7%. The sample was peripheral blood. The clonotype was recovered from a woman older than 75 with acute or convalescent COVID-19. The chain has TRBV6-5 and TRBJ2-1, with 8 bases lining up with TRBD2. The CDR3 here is CASRRAGVSYNEQFF. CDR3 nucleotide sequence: TGTGCCAGCAGGCGAGCGGGGGTCTCCTACAATGAGCAGTTCTTC.